This is a list of T cell receptor beta chains from one sample in a study of blood T cell repertoires in COVID-19. Sequencing was performed with immunoSEQ multiplex PCR; in TCRdb, only in-frame clones are kept and a portion is missing. The repertoire has over 90,000 clones, about 82% of them found once; the top ten carry 10% to 15%. Sequences were obtained from peripheral blood. These receptors all stem from a woman aged 60-70 years in a cohort sampled during active or convalescent COVID-19. The CDR3 runs from the conserved cysteine through the conserved F or W.

v_gene	j_gene	CDR3aa
TRBV29-1	TRBJ1-1	CSGGGANTEAFF
TRBV19	TRBJ2-1	CASSMLSGRNQFF
TRBV12-2	TRBJ1-3	CASRLGGRGPSGNTIYF
TRBV7-9	TRBJ2-7	CASSQGGSSYEQYF
TRBV9	TRBJ2-1	CASSGGDAYNEQFF
TRBV6-5	TRBJ1-6	CASTAGGSPLHF
TRBV5-5	TRBJ2-5	CASSLEGLAGPGVGTQYF
TRBV6-9	TRBJ2-1	CASSPPGVEQFF
TRBV6-5	TRBJ1-1	CASMDTGLNTEAFF
TRBV7-3	TRBJ1-2	CASSLNRGDSYTF
TRBV9	TRBJ1-4	CASSVTGLNEKLFF
TRBV6-2/TRBV6-3	TRBJ2-5	CASSASGEPQETQYF
TRBV6-5	TRBJ1-1	CATLARTGNTEAFF
TRBV11-3	TRBJ2-2	CASSLSTGELFF
TRBV27	TRBJ1-6	CASSLWSSYNSPLHF
TRBV9	TRBJ2-3	CASSEQGRDTQYF
TRBV5-1	TRBJ1-1	CASSLPGDTEAFF